This T cell receptor beta chain was identified in a study of cytomegalovirus exposure and HLA in healthy donors. With 0 bases removed from V and 0 bases from J, the gap between germline ends came to 28 bases. The CDR3 is 22 residues long. Germline V CDR1 and CDR2: SGHRS, YFSETQ. PCR involved 60 Vbeta and 13 Jbeta primers. The repertoire was sequenced with immunoSEQ multiplex PCR; TCRdb's copy has only in-frame clones and lacks some. Of some 130,000 clones listed, approximately 61% were seen once; the top ten hold 1.5% to 2%. This clone came up once. This rearrangement joins TRBV5-1 to TRBJ2-4; TRBD2 is a possible D gene (5 bases). The TCR originated in a human donor in good health. Sequencing input: PBMCs. This CDR3 reads CASSLGRREFLTKIVAKNIQYF. The CDR3 region has the DNA TGCGCCAGCAGCTTGGGTCGTCGGGAATTTTTGACGAAAATCGTAGCCAAAAACATTCAGTACTTC.